This TCR beta chain was sequenced during a study of OX40 agonist ivuxolimab in advanced cancers. This table comes from immunoSEQ multiplex PCR, and its TCRdb copy is limited to in-frame clones, with some not included. The repertoire holds about 15,000 clones, about 81% seen once, with approximately 41% in the top ten. Germline CDR1 reads ENHRY; CDR2 reads SYGVKD. This CDR3 spans 14 amino acids. V gave up 6 bases and J gave up 0 bases, with 12 bases separating them. This chain connects TRBV10-3 to TRBJ2-7; D is unclear. This clonotype originated in an adult with an advanced solid tumor such as melanoma, head and neck, liver or kidney cancer. The sequenced sample was CD4+ or CD8+ T cells sorted from blood, obtained in a trial of the OX40 agonist ivuxolimab. CDR3 in DNA: TGTGCCATCAGCGATACACAGAGCTCCTACGAGCAGTACTTC. Residues: CAISDTQSSYEQYF.